These 17 T cell receptor beta chains share one sample of origin, sequenced in a study of T cell changes during pregnancy in multiple sclerosis. The table came from immunoSEQ multiplex PCR; TCRdb's copy has only in-frame clones and leaves some out. The data contain tens of thousands of clones, less than 95% of them singletons. The material sequenced was peripheral blood, taken in the third trimester of pregnancy. The receptors derive from a female donor with multiple sclerosis, enrolled in a pregnancy study.

V and J are TRBV5-1 and TRBJ1-1; 7 bases line up with TRBD1. This CDR3 comprises 14 residues. CDR1 is SGHRS, CDR2 YFSETQ, per germline. V shed 7 bases, J shed 6 bases, and the junction held 12 bases outside the gene matches. The CDR3 spells CASGTTGIVPEAFF. Here the CDR3 DNA reads TGCGCCAGCGGTACGACAGGGATTGTCCCTGAAGCTTTCTTT.

V and J are TRBV19 and TRBJ2-1; 11 positions match TRBD1. The CDR3 runs 14 residues. Germline V gene sequence: CDR1 LNHDA, CDR2 SQIVND (reference sequence). V lost 8 bases and J lost 4; bases outside the gene matches: 4. This CDR3 reads CASRRDRGYNEQFF. For the CDR3, the DNA is TGTGCCAGTCGCCGGGACAGGGGGTACAATGAGCAGTTCTTC. Full variable domain (rest looked up from reference TRBV19 and TRBJ2-1): DGGITQSPKYLFRKEGQNVTLSCEQNLNHDAMYWYRQDPGQGLRLIYYSQIVNDFQKGDIAEGYSVSREKKESFPLTVTSAQKNPTAFYLCASRRDRGYNEQFFGPGTRLTVL.

The CDR3 protein is CASSWDRVTGNTIYF. As DNA, the CDR3 is TGTGCCAGCAGCTGGGACAGGGTAACTGGAAACACCATATATTTT. The genes are TRBV7-6 and TRBJ1-3, with 9 bases fitting TRBD1. Trimming took 4 bases from V and 2 from J; bases not matched to a gene: 3. This CDR3 spans 15 amino acids. Germline V CDR1 and CDR2: SGHVS, FNYEAQ.

Remarks on this clone: At one end, the junction sequence differs from germline, possibly due to a read error. This sequence joins TRBV2 and TRBJ2-7, with D perhaps TRBD1 (6 bases). In germline, CDR1 is SNHLY, CDR2 FYNNEI. The CDR3 spans 14 residues. CDR3 sequence: CASTEQGHDYEQYF. In DNA form, the CDR3 reads TGTGCCAGCACTGAACAGGGTCACGACTACGAGCAGTACTTC.

The CDR3 sequence is CSARGDIEAFF. The CDR3 DNA sequence: TGCAGTGCTAGAGGGGACATTGAAGCTTTCTTT. V is TRBV20-1 and J is TRBJ1-1; D perhaps matches TRBD1 (6 bases). The CDR3 loop spans 11 amino acids. The germline V gene encodes CDR1 DFQATT and CDR2 SNEGSKA (reference sequence). V was clipped by 1 base and J by 7 bases, with 7 bases between them.

The CDR3 sequence is CASSSGGSYNEQFF. The DNA of the CDR3 is TGTGCCAGCAGCAGCGGGGGGAGTTACAATGAGCAGTTCTTC. The chain is built from TRBV5-4 and TRBJ2-1; 9 positions agree with TRBD2. This CDR3 contains 14 residues. Per the germline V gene, CDR1 is SGHNT and CDR2 is YYREEE (reference sequence). V was clipped by 4 bases and J by 4 bases; unmatched bases: 3.

For the CDR3, the DNA is TGTGCCAGCAGCTTAGGAGGGAATAGCAATCAGCCCCAGCATTTT. Translation gives CASSLGGNSNQPQHF. The chain is built from TRBV7-9 and TRBJ1-5; D is unresolved. CDR1 is SEHNR, CDR2 FQNEAQ, per germline (reference sequence). CDR3 length: 15 amino acids. V was shortened by 1 base and J by 0 bases, with 7 bases between the two germline ends. Based on the CDR3 plus reference TRBV7-9 and TRBJ1-5, the full variable domain is DTGVSQNPRHKITKRGQNVTFRCDPISEHNRLYWYRQTLGQGPEFLTYFQNEAQLEKSRLLSDRFSAERPKGSFSTLEIQRTEQGDSAMYLCASSLGGNSNQPQHFGDGTRLSIL.

The gene calls are TRBV11-2 and TRBJ1-2; TRBD1 matches 9 bases. V lost 7 bases and J lost 1; bases outside the gene matches: 7. This CDR3 is 15 amino acids long. Germline CDR1 reads SGHAT; CDR2 reads FQNNGV. CDR3 sequence (DNA): TGTGCCAGCAACCCCGACAGGGGGTTTAACTATGGCTACACCTTC. This sequence encodes CASNPDRGFNYGYTF. The full variable domain, in which reference TRBV11-2 and TRBJ1-2 provide the parts outside the CDR3, is EAGVAQSPRYKIIEKRQSVAFWCNPISGHATLYWYQQILGQGPKLLIQFQNNGVVDDSQLPKDRFSAERLKGVDSTLKIQPAKLEDSAVYLCASNPDRGFNYGYTFGSGTRLTVV.

In this sample, this clone turned up once. The V call is TRBV27, the J call TRBJ2-2; maybe TRBD2 (5 bases). Germline CDR1 is MNHEY and CDR2 is SMNVEV (reference sequence). The CDR3 runs to 12 residues. V was shortened by 5 bases and J by 7 bases, with 8 bases between the two germline ends. CDR3 nucleotide sequence: TGTGCCAGCAGTCCCGGAGGCGGGGAGCTGTTTTTT. Translating gives CASSPGGGELFF.

The chain is built from TRBV13 and TRBJ2-3; D is uncertain. Germline V gene data show CDR1 as PRHDT and CDR2 as FYEKMQ (reference sequence). The V end lost 2 bases, the J end lost 3 bases, and 12 bases lay between the germline ends. The CDR3 has 15 amino acids. The CDR3 sequence: CASSLSGPKTDTQYF. For the CDR3, the DNA is TGTGCCAGCAGCTTATCCGGTCCTAAAACAGATACGCAGTATTTT. Combining the CDR3 with reference TRBV13 and TRBJ2-3 gives the whole variable domain AAGVIQSPRHLIKEKRETATLKCYPIPRHDTVYWYQQGPGQDPQFLISFYEKMQSDKGSIPDRFSAQQFSDYHSELNMSSLELGDSALYFCASSLSGPKTDTQYFGPGTRLTVL.

This chain links TRBV14 with TRBJ1-1; D is unclear. This CDR3 comprises 13 residues. The germline gives CDR1 SGHDN, CDR2 FVKESK. The V end was cut by 3 bases, the J end by 2 bases, with 7 bases between. The CDR3 DNA follows: TGTGCCAGCAGCCATTCCACTAACACTGAAGCTTTCTTT. This gives the protein CASSHSTNTEAFF.

The chain combines TRBV6-4 with TRBJ2-3, with D possibly TRBD1 on 5 matching bases. Germline CDR1 MRHNA, CDR2 SNTAGT. This CDR3 spans 15 amino acids. The V end lost 3 bases, the J end lost 2 bases, and 12 bases lay between the germline ends. The CDR3 DNA reads as TGTGCCAGCAGTGAAGAGAAAGGGGCCACAGATACGCAGTATTTT. Its translation: CASSEEKGATDTQYF.

In this sample, this clone turned up once. The chain is built from TRBV29-1 and TRBJ1-1; 7 bases align to TRBD1. Per the germline V gene, CDR1 is SQVTM and CDR2 is ANQGSEA. CDR3 length equals 11 residues. V lost 8 bases, J lost 5 bases, and 5 bases stayed unmatched. The CDR3 protein is CSTDRATEAFF. The DNA for the CDR3 is TGCAGCACTGACAGGGCAACTGAAGCTTTCTTT.

The chain employs TRBV7-3 and TRBJ2-3, with TRBD2 matching over 11 bases. CDR1 is SGHTA and CDR2 is FQGTGA in the germline V gene. V lost 5 bases to trimming and J lost 1 base; unmatched junction nucleotides: 5. CDR3 size: 16 residues. The DNA of the CDR3 is TGTGCCAGCAGCCTTTCTAGCGGGGGGCGCACAGATACGCAGTATTTT. It is translated as CASSLSSGGRTDTQYF.

This clone was detected once. The chain employs TRBV7-3 and TRBJ2-3; D is unclear. The CDR3 consists of 11 residues. The V gene lost 4 bases and the J gene lost 8 bases, with 7 bases spanning the gap. Germline V CDR1 and CDR2: SGHTA, FQGTGA. The CDR3 DNA reads as TGTGCCAGCAGCTCCCATTCTACGCAGTATTTT. It is translated as CASSSHSTQYF.

V and J are TRBV14 and TRBJ1-3, with 8 nucleotides matching TRBD1. Trimming removed 3 bases from V and 0 bases from J; junction bases left unmatched: 1. CDR3 size: 15 residues. Germline V gene lookup returns CDR1 SGHDN and CDR2 FVKESK. CDR3 amino acids: CASSQDRDSGNTIYF. The CDR3 nucleotides are TGTGCCAGCAGCCAGGACAGGGACTCTGGAAACACCATATATTTT.

This chain uses TRBV4-3 with TRBJ2-3; tentative D call: TRBD2 (5 bases). This CDR3 is built from 15 residues. Per the germline V gene, CDR1 is LGHNA and CDR2 is YSLEER. Trimming stripped 1 base from V and 4 bases from J, with 12 bases between. The CDR3 sequence is CASSQGPSSADTQYF. CDR3 in DNA: TGCGCCAGCAGCCAAGGCCCGAGTAGCGCAGATACGCAGTATTTT.